The rows below give T cell receptor beta chains drawn from one sample of a study of shared clonotypes between healthy human individuals. Libraries were prepared by immunoSEQ multiplex PCR; TCRdb keeps only in-frame clonotypes and omits some of them. The sample records roughly 2,000,000 clones, about 95% being singletons. The material sequenced was naive CD8+ T cells sorted from blood. Receptors originate from a man between 18 and 29 years old in good health. CDR3s include the opening cysteine and the closing phenylalanine or tryptophan. The D gene is left open where the match is weak. Only part of the rows carry a size: once, few, many, or a class if the clone is expanded.

TRBJ2-5	.	TRBV27	TRBD2	TGTGCCAGCAGTACACTAGCGGGAGGGCGAGAGACCCAGTACTTC	CASSTLAGGRETQYF
TRBJ2-1	.	TRBV10-2	TRBD2	TGCGCCAGCAGCCCCGGACTAGCGGGGTACAATGAGCAGTTCTTC	CASSPGLAGYNEQFF
TRBJ2-7	.	TRBV28	TRBD1	TGTGCCAGCAGTCACAACCCACAGGGGGCGTTCTACGAGCAGTACTTC	CASSHNPQGAFYEQYF
TRBJ2-1	.	TRBV27	.	TGTGCCAGCTGCCCTGAGGGGTCCTACAATGAGCAGTTCTTC	CASCPEGSYNEQFF
TRBJ2-3	.	TRBV7-9	TRBD2	TGTGCCAGCAGCTCTCCACTAGCGGGCGGCACAGATACGCAGTATTTT	CASSSPLAGGTDTQYF
TRBJ2-2	once	TRBV2	TRBD2	TGTGCCAGCAGTGAAACGGGGGGGGCCACCGGGGAGCTGTTTTTT	CASSETGGATGELFF
TRBJ1-2	.	TRBV7-9	TRBD1	TGTGCCAGCAGCTCGGCCTCTACAGGGGGCAAGGAAGGCTACACCTTC	CASSSASTGGKEGYTF
TRBJ2-2	.	TRBV2	TRBD2	TGTGCCAGCAGACTAGCGGGGGGGTACACCGGGGAGCTGTTTTTT	CASRLAGGYTGELFF
TRBJ2-7	.	TRBV27	.	TGTGCCAGCAGTTTCTTGCAATTCAGCGAGCAGTACTTC	CASSFLQFSEQYF
TRBJ2-4	.	TRBV9	.	TGTGCCAGCAGCGATACCTCGGAAAACATTCAGTACTTC	CASSDTSENIQYF
TRBJ2-1	.	TRBV5-4	.	TGTGCCAGCAGCTTGTTTGGCTACAATGAGCAGTTCTTC	CASSLFGYNEQFF
TRBJ2-7	.	TRBV6-4	.	TGTGCCAGCAGTGCCCTCACCTACGAGCAGTACTTC	CASSALTYEQYF
TRBJ1-6	.	TRBV7-6	.	TGTGCCAGCAGGGCCGACGGGGGTTATAATTCACCCCTCCACTTT	CASRADGGYNSPLHF
TRBJ1-5	.	TRBV9	.	TGTGCCAGCAGCGTAAATCAGCCCCAGCATTTT	CASSVNQPQHF
TRBJ1-1	.	TRBV19	.	TGTGCCAGTAGTATAGATCTGGCAGTCACTGAAGCTTTCTTT	CASSIDLAVTEAFF
TRBJ2-7	once	TRBV5-1	TRBD1	TGCGCCAGCAGCTCGGGACAGAACTCCTACGAGCAGTACTTC	CASSSGQNSYEQYF
TRBJ1-6	.	TRBV7-2	TRBD1	TGTGCCAGCAGCTTAGCCCAGGGGGGAGGATCACCCCTCCACTTT	CASSLAQGGGSPLHF
TRBJ2-7	few	TRBV7-9	.	TGTGCCAGCAGCTTAGTTTCGACCTACGAGCAGTACTTC	CASSLVSTYEQYF
TRBJ2-3	.	TRBV6-5	.	TGTGCCAGCAGTTGGGACAAATTTAGCACAGATACGCAGTATTTT	CASSWDKFSTDTQYF
TRBJ1-1	.	TRBV29-1	.	TGCAGCGTTGAAGACCGGGGGGTTGAAGCTTTCTTT	CSVEDRGVEAFF
TRBJ2-1	.	TRBV27	.	TGTGCCAGCAGTAGCCCCGGCGGCCGCTCCTACAATGAGCAGTTCTTC	CASSSPGGRSYNEQFF
TRBJ1-2	.	TRBV30	.	TGTGCCTGGATGGGATTAAGTGGGGGTCCGATTAACTATGGCTACACCTTC	CAWMGLSGGPINYGYTF
TRBJ1-2	once	TRBV25-1	TRBD1	TGTGCCAGCAGTCTAACAGGGGGGTCGCGCGGCTACACCTTC	CASSLTGGSRGYTF
TRBJ2-1	.	TRBV7-9	.	TGTGCCAGCAGCCCAAACAAGGGACGAAACTACAATGAGCAGTTCTTC	CASSPNKGRNYNEQFF
TRBJ1-1	.	TRBV4-3	.	TGCGCCAGCAGCCAAGATCCGGGGATGAGAGCTTTCTTT	CASSQDPGMRAFF
TRBJ2-1	.	TRBV19	TRBD2	TGTGCCAGTAGAACTACTAGCGGGAGTCACAATGAGCAGTTCTTC	CASRTTSGSHNEQFF
TRBJ2-1	.	TRBV19	.	TGTGCCAGTAGTAACGGACTATACAATGAGCAGTTCTTC	CASSNGLYNEQFF
TRBJ2-7	.	TRBV9	.	TGTGCCAGCAGCGTAGGGAGTAGCGAGTTTTACTACGAGCAGTACTTC	CASSVGSSEFYYEQYF